This T cell receptor beta chain was recovered during a study of OX40 agonist ivuxolimab in advanced cancers. With respect to the entire study: Ivuxolimab was an agonistic, fully human IgG2 monoclonal antibody directed against OX40 (CD134), a costimulatory receptor. Intravenous ivuxolimab was administered to patients every 2 weeks at six dose levels: 0.01, 0.1, 0.3, 1.5, 3 and 10 mg/kg. Patients were allowed to have had prior anti-PD-1, anti-PD-L1 or anti-CTLA-4 therapy, and approximately 40% of the dose-escalation patients had previously received checkpoint inhibitors. In the dose-escalation cohort, approximately 83% of patients were male, and the mean age was 60 years with a range of roughly 20 to 79. Partial responses occurred in three dose-escalation patients, of whom one had hepatocellular carcinoma and two had cutaneous melanoma. Peripheral TCRbeta sequencing aimed to test whether ivuxolimab altered TCR sequence diversity and caused clonal T-cell expansion. The monotherapy dose-escalation portion (N ≈ 52 patients) of the phase I ivuxolimab trial is reported in the paper. Of the approximately 50 dose-escalation patients, hepatocellular carcinoma was present in approximately 20, melanoma in roughly 15, renal cell carcinoma in 9 and head and neck cancer in 9.

Trimming at the junction amounts to 5 bases on V and 2 bases on J, and the germline ends lie 16 bases apart. The CDR3, cysteine through phenylalanine, is 14 amino acids long. The read is trimmed to its CDR3 DNA, 42 bases read in frame from base 1. Via the germline V gene, CDR1 is SQVTM and CDR2 ANQGSEA. For this clone: The target of this receptor is not known. No much larger clone is present one base from it, and per-base qualities are unavailable.

The trial excluded patients who had a history of autoimmune disease or were on systemic immunosuppression. Peripheral blood for TCR sequencing was collected from all dose cohorts at baseline, on cycle 4 day 1, and on cycle 7 day 1. Samples were obtained from an open-label, multicenter, first-in-human phase I dose-escalation trial of ivuxolimab. Adults with locally advanced or metastatic melanoma, renal cell carcinoma, hepatocellular carcinoma or head and neck squamous cell carcinoma were enrolled in the trial. Before TCR sequencing, CD4+ and CD8+ T cells were separately sorted from peripheral blood. Overall study results and their limits: Clonal expansion of both CD4+ and CD8+ blood T cells was observed from baseline to week 6 at doses 0.1 to 3.0 mg/kg. Which antigens the clonally expanded peripheral T cells were specific for was not determined. Partial responders in the 0.1-3.0 mg/kg groups had among the lowest normalized peripheral clonal expansion, especially among CD8+ T cells. On average, CD8+ T cells showed more expanded clones than CD4+ T cells after ivuxolimab. Low levels of normalized T-cell clonal expansion were also seen in some patients who did not respond.

Genomic DNA was extracted from sorted cells for sequencing of the TCRbeta CDR3 region. The immunoSEQ Assay was used for sequencing of TCRbeta CDR3 regions. The clones in this table, taken by TCRdb from immuneACCESS, are in-frame only. Not every clone is retained; where verified, under half of the shortfall comes from an unresolved V gene, and the cause of the rest is unknown. The sample data list about 68,000 clones, and 91% of these were observed just once. The top ten clonotypes cover 0.3% to 0.35% of the sample. The V gene is TRBV29-1 and the J gene is TRBJ2-7; possibly the D gene is TRBD2, per 6 matching bases. The specimen comprised CD4+ or CD8+ T cells sorted from blood, sampled in a trial of the OX40 agonist ivuxolimab. This TCR was sampled from an adult with an advanced solid tumor such as melanoma, head and neck, liver or kidney cancer. CDR3 protein: CSVRAPGLPYEQYF. The DNA sequence is as follows: TGCAGCGTTAGGGCACCGGGACTTCCCTACGAGCAGTACTTC.